This TCR beta chain was profiled in a study of blood T cell repertoires in COVID-19. At the level of the study: Samples taken during acute and convalescent COVID-19 were collected in the United States, Italy and Spain. PBMCs, B-cell-depleted T cells, or T cells provided the cDNA or gDNA that made up the material.

In the study's own analysis: Estimated nucleated cell counts came from reference gene primer amplification. The repertoire was sequenced with immunoSEQ multiplex PCR; TCRdb's copy has only in-frame clones and lacks some. The DNA gave D and trimming, while V, J and clone size come from that table. The table has 210,000 or so clones, 83% seen once. The table lists this clone with a few counts. The CDR3 has 18 residues. The germline V and J ends were trimmed by 0 bases and 0 bases, with 16 bases remaining between them. Germline lookup yields CDR1 SGDLS and CDR2 YYNGEE. The Seattle patients joined while their infection was active and were tracked longitudinally afterward.

This clonotype originated in a woman younger than 45 with COVID-19, enrolled during active disease. This chain uses TRBV9 with TRBJ1-5; tentatively, D is TRBD1 (6 bases). The source material was peripheral blood. CDR3 sequence reads: CASSVGASGAYSNQPQHF. The CDR3 region has the DNA TGTGCCAGCAGCGTAGGGGCTTCAGGGGCTTATAGCAATCAGCCCCAGCATTTT.